A single sample is the source of the 21 T cell receptor beta chains below, sequenced in a study of cytomegalovirus exposure and HLA in healthy donors. The PCR used 60 Vbeta and 13 Jbeta primers. Using immunoSEQ multiplex PCR, the repertoire was profiled, and TCRdb retains in-frame clones only, with some absent. Of roughly 140,000 clones listed, roughly three quarters are singletons. The sample taken for sequencing was PBMCs. All receptors derive from a man between 18 and 35 years old in good health and CMV-seronegative.

This clone was picked up one time. The chain recombines TRBV27 with TRBJ1-2; 9 nucleotides line up with TRBD1. This CDR3 has 12 amino acids. Unmatched junction bases numbered 2, after V lost 2 bases and J lost 10 bases. The germline V gene has CDR1 MNHEY and CDR2 SMNVEV (reference sequence). CDR3 sequence: CASSLGQGTYTF. Here the CDR3 DNA reads TGTGCCAGCAGTTTAGGACAGGGGACCTACACCTTC.

J is TRBJ1-6 and V is TRBV27, with 8 positions matching TRBD1. From germline, CDR1 is MNHEY and CDR2 SMNVEV (reference sequence). The CDR3 length is 15 residues. Trimming cost V 7 bases and J 5 bases; bases outside gene matches: 7. The DNA of the CDR3 is TGTGCCAGCAAAAAGACGGGACAGGATAATTCACCCCTCCACTTT. It codes for CASKKTGQDNSPLHF.

This clone was counted a single time. This rearrangement joins TRBV7-9 to TRBJ2-7, with 7 bases aligning to TRBD1. This CDR3 contains 17 residues. The germline V gene encodes CDR1 SEHNR and CDR2 FQNEAQ (reference sequence). Trimming cost V 9 bases and J 0 bases; bases outside gene matches: 17. DNA of the CDR3: TGTGCCAGAACGGGACAGAGCCTTATACTGTACTCCTACGAGCAGTACTTC. This sequence encodes CARTGQSLILYSYEQYF.

The chain couples TRBV14 to TRBJ1-2, with no clear D. The CDR3 sequence is 12 residues long. Trimming took off 3 bases at V and 3 bases at J, with 5 bases between the two ends. The germline CDR1 and CDR2 sequences are SGHDN and FVKESK. The CDR3 sequence: CASSQAYYGYTF. For the CDR3, the DNA is TGTGCCAGCAGCCAGGCCTACTATGGCTACACCTTC. Full variable domain (missing parts from reference TRBV14 and TRBJ1-2): EAGVTQFPSHSVIEKGQTVTLRCDPISGHDNLYWYRRVMGKEIKFLLHFVKESKQDESGMPNNRFLAERTGGTYSTLKVQPAELEDSGVYFCASSQAYYGYTFGSGTRLTVV.

The chain joins TRBV5-1 to TRBJ2-5, with 7 nucleotides matching TRBD2. This CDR3 is 14 amino acids long. Germline-derived CDR1 and CDR2 are SGHRS and YFSETQ. V trimming: 3 bases; J trimming: 5 bases; junction bases outside the gene matches: 7. The CDR3 region is CASSSGGVGETQYF. CDR3 nucleotides: TGCGCCAGCAGCTCGGGGGGAGTGGGGGAGACCCAGTACTTC.

This chain uses TRBV2 with TRBJ2-6; possibly TRBD2 for D (7 bases). Germline assignment: CDR1 SNHLY and CDR2 FYNNEI. The CDR3 is 20 amino acids. The V end lost 6 bases, the J end lost 3 bases, and 27 bases lay between the germline ends. The CDR3 protein is CASRGGGTLQTFDGANVLTF. CDR3 nucleotides: TGTGCCAGCAGGGGGGGAGGGACATTACAGACTTTTGATGGGGCCAACGTCCTGACTTTC. Looking up the rest from reference TRBV2 and TRBJ2-6 gives the full variable domain: EPEVTQTPSHQVTQMGQEVILRCVPISNHLYFYWYRQILGQKVEFLVSFYNNEISEKSEIFDDQFSVERPDGSNFTLKIRSTKLEDSAMYFCASRGGGTLQTFDGANVLTFGAGSRLTVL.

This clone was picked up a small number of times. The rearrangement links TRBV2 to TRBJ1-6, with no clear D. In germline, CDR1 is SNHLY, CDR2 FYNNEI. The CDR3 covers 11 residues. V was shortened by 3 bases and J by 10 bases, with 4 bases between the two germline ends. The CDR3 DNA reads as TGTGCCAGCAGTGATTCATCACCCCTCCACTTT. Residues: CASSDSSPLHF.

This clone turned up a few times. The chain uses TRBV7-9 and TRBJ1-1; D not certain. The CDR3 consists of 12 residues. V dropped 3 bases and J dropped 8 bases, with 10 bases sitting between them. Germline V gene lookup returns CDR1 SEHNR and CDR2 FQNEAQ (reference sequence). The CDR3 here is CASSFLTLEAFF. DNA of the CDR3: TGTGCCAGCAGCTTTTTAACTTTAGAAGCTTTCTTT.

V and J are TRBV30 and TRBJ2-7; TRBD2 might be the D (7 bases). This CDR3 spans 20 amino acids. Per the germline V gene, CDR1 is GTSNPN and CDR2 is SVGIG (reference sequence). V lost 3 bases and J 2 bases, leaving 32 bases between the germline ends. The CDR3 region has the DNA TGTGCCTGGAGGCCCCCGGGAATCCCTCGCGGGGGCCCCGGGACCTACGAGCAGTACTTC. This codes for CAWRPPGIPRGGPGTYEQYF.

The chain carries TRBV14 and TRBJ2-2, with 11 bases identical to TRBD2. Germline V lookup: CDR1 SGHDN, CDR2 FVKESK. The CDR3 sequence is 21 residues long. The junction had 14 bases not matched to a gene; V was cut back by 2 bases and J by 0 bases. Here the CDR3 DNA reads TGTGCCAGCAGCCAACCTCCGGGACTAGCGGACTCACAACCGAACACCGGGGAGCTGTTTTTT. This codes for CASSQPPGLADSQPNTGELFF.

The V and J genes are TRBV7-2 and TRBJ2-7; 9 nucleotides line up with TRBD2. The CDR3 consists of 13 residues. Germline CDR1 and CDR2: SGHTA and FQGNSA. The V segment lost 3 bases and the J segment 6 bases; nucleotides outside the gene matches: 3. In DNA, the CDR3 is TGTGCCAGCAGCTTTAGCGGGGGCGTCGAGCAGTACTTC. It yields the protein CASSFSGGVEQYF.

The chain uses TRBV7-9 and TRBJ2-1, with 11 bases lining up with TRBD2. The CDR3 is 16 residues long. The germline CDR1 and CDR2 sequences are SEHNR and FQNEAQ (reference sequence). V shed 3 bases and J 3 bases; nucleotides not matched to a gene: 4. CDR3 DNA sequence: TGTGCCAGCAGCTTCTTAACTAGCGGGGGCTACAATGAGCAGTTCTTC. As protein: CASSFLTSGGYNEQFF.

This chain joins TRBV6-4 and TRBJ1-5, with no clear D. Per the germline V gene, CDR1 is MRHNA and CDR2 is SNTAGT. The CDR3 length is 15 residues. Trimming pared 11 bases from V and 0 bases from J, leaving 17 bases between. CDR3 in amino acids: CALRLSGNSNQPQHF. CDR3 nucleotides: TGTGCCCTCCGGTTGTCGGGAAATAGCAATCAGCCCCAGCATTTT.

The chain is built from TRBV27 and TRBJ2-7, with 8 bases fitting TRBD1. The V and J ends lost 6 bases and 3 bases, in that order; junction bases with no gene match: 7. The CDR3 covers 14 residues. In germline, CDR1 is MNHEY, CDR2 SMNVEV (reference sequence). CDR3 sequence (DNA): TGTGCCAGCAGGCAGGGGGCTGGGGGCTACGAGCAGTACTTC. Protein sequence: CASRQGAGGYEQYF.

The chain carries TRBV6-6 and TRBJ2-7, with a possible D match to TRBD1 (6 bases). This CDR3 contains 15 residues. Trimming took 4 bases from V and 2 from J, leaving 15 bases between them. CDR1 and CDR2 from the germline V gene are MNHNY and SVGAGI (reference sequence). The CDR3 region has the DNA TGTGCCAGCAGTTCCGAAGGGACATCCGCCTACGAGCAGTACTTC. Its translation: CASSSEGTSAYEQYF.

This clone was recorded only once. This chain uses TRBV11-2 with TRBJ2-3; 9 bases line up with TRBD2. Trimming took 4 bases from V and 6 from J; bases not matched to a gene: 5. Germline V lookup: CDR1 SGHAT, CDR2 FQNNGV. CDR3 length equals 14 residues. Here the CDR3 reads CASSWGLARDTQYF. The CDR3 DNA follows: TGTGCCAGCAGCTGGGGACTAGCTCGCGATACGCAGTATTTT.

The chain links TRBV6-5 to TRBJ1-2; TRBD1 aligns across 7 bases. V was pared by 5 bases and J by 2 bases, with 5 bases of the junction left unmatched. The CDR3 loop spans 14 amino acids. Looked up from germline, CDR1 is MNHEY and CDR2 is SVGAGI. CDR3 in DNA: TGTGCCAGCAGTCACAGGGGACAGAACTATGGCTACACCTTC. Residues: CASSHRGQNYGYTF.

This sequence joins TRBV14 and TRBJ2-1, with 9 bases fitting TRBD1. In germline, CDR1 is SGHDN, CDR2 FVKESK. With 0 bases clipped from V and 10 bases from J, the junction kept 7 bases outside the gene matches. CDR3 length: 15 amino acids. CDR3 amino acids: CASSQDRNRGHEQFF. Written as DNA, the CDR3 is TGTGCCAGCAGCCAAGATCGAAACAGGGGGCACGAGCAGTTCTTC. The whole variable domain, remainder taken from reference TRBV14 and TRBJ2-1, is EAGVTQFPSHSVIEKGQTVTLRCDPISGHDNLYWYRRVMGKEIKFLLHFVKESKQDESGMPNNRFLAERTGGTYSTLKVQPAELEDSGVYFCASSQDRNRGHEQFFGPGTRLTVL.

The gene calls are TRBV14 and TRBJ2-1; D possibly corresponds to TRBD2 (5 bases). This CDR3 comprises 15 residues. Trimming cost V 2 bases and J 3 bases, with 11 bases left between them. CDR1 SGHDN and CDR2 FVKESK come from the germline V gene. The CDR3 DNA is TGTGCCAGCAGCCAAATGGGAGTCCTCTACAATGAGCAGTTCTTC. It specifies CASSQMGVLYNEQFF.

The V call is TRBV7-9, the J call TRBJ2-4; perhaps TRBD1 as D (6 bases). Trimming took 8 bases from V and 0 from J, leaving 8 bases between them. The CDR3 is 13 residues long. Germline V gene sequence: CDR1 SEHNR, CDR2 FQNEAQ (reference sequence). Here the CDR3 reads CASAGVAKNIQYF. DNA of the CDR3: TGTGCCAGCGCAGGGGTAGCCAAAAACATTCAGTACTTC.

This clone was observed a single time. V and J are TRBV4-1 and TRBJ2-3, with D maybe TRBD2 (5 bases). The V gene's germline CDR1 is MGHRA and CDR2 YSYEKL. Between the trimmed V and J ends, which lost 2 bases and 6 bases, there was a span of 18 bases. The CDR3 covers 16 residues. The CDR3 DNA reads as TGCGCCAGCAGCCAACAAGAGCGACGGGGTGTGGATACGCAGTATTTT. Translated, it gives CASSQQERRGVDTQYF.